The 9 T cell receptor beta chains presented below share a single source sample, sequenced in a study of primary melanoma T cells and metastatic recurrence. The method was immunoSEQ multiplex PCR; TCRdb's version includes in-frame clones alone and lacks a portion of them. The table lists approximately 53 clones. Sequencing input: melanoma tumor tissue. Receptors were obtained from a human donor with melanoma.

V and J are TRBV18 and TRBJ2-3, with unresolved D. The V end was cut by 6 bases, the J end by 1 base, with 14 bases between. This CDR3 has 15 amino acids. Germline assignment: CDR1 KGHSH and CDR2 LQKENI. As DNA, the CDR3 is TGTGCCAGCTCGGCCGGGCTCGTCGGCACAGATACGCAGTATTTT. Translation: CASSAGLVGTDTQYF.

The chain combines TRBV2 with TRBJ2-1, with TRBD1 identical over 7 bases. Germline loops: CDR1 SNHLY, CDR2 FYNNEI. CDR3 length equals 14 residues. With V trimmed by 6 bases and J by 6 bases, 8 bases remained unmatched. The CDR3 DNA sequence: TGTGCCAGCAGCGAAAACCGGGACAGCAATGAGCAGTTCTTC. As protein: CASSENRDSNEQFF.

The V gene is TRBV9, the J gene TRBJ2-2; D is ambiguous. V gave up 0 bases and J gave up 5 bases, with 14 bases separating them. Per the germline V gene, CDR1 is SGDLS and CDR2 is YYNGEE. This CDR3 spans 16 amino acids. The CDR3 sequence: CASSVGLRERTGELFF. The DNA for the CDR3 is TGTGCCAGCAGCGTAGGACTGCGCGAACGGACCGGGGAGCTGTTTTTT.

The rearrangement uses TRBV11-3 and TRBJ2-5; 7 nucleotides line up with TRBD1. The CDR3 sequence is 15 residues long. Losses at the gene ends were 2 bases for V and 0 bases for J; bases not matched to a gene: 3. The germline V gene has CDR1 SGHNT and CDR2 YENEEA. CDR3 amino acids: CASSLTGVYQETQYF. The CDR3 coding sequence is TGTGCCAGCAGCTTAACAGGGGTGTACCAAGAGACCCAGTACTTC.

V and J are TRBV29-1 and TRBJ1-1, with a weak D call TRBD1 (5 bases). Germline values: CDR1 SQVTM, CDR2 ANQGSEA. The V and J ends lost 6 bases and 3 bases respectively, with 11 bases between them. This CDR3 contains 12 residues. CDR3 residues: CSVWDGDTEAFF. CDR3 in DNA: TGCAGCGTGTGGGACGGAGACACTGAAGCTTTCTTT.

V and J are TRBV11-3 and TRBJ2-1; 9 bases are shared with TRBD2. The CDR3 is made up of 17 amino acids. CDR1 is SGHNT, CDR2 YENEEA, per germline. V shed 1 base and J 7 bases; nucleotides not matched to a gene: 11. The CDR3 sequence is CASSLGGLAGRRNEQFF. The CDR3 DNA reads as TGTGCCAGCAGCTTAGGGGGCCTAGCGGGAAGACGGAATGAGCAGTTCTTC.

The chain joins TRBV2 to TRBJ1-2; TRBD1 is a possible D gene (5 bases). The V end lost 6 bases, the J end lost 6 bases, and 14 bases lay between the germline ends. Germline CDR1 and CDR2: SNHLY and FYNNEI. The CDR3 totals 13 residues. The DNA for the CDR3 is TGTGCCAGCAGCCCGGGGCCCCCCAATGGCTACACCTTC. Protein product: CASSPGPPNGYTF.

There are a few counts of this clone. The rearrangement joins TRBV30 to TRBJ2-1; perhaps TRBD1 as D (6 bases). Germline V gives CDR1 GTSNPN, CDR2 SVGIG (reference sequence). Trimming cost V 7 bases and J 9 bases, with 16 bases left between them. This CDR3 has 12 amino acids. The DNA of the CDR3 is TGTGCCTTACCTACAGGGTCGGCTGAGCAGTTCTTC. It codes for CALPTGSAEQFF.

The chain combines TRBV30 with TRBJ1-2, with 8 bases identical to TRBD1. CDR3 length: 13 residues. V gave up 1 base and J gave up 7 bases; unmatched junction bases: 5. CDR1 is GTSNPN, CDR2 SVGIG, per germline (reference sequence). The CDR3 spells CAWSAGQARGYTF. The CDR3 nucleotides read TGTGCCTGGAGTGCGGGACAGGCGCGTGGCTACACCTTC.